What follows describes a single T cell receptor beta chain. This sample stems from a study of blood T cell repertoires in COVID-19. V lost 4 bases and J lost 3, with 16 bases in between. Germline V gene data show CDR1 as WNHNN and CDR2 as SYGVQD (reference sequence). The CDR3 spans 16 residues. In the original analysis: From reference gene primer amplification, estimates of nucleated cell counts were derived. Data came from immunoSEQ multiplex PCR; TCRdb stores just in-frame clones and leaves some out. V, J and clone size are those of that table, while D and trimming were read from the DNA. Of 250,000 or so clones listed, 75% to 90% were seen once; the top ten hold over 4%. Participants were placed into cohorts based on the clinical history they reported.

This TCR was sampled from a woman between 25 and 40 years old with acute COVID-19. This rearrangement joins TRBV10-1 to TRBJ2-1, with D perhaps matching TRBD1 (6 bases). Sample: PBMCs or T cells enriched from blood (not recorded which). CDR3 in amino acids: CASSGRGQSLYNEQFF. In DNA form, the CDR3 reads TGCGCCAGCAGTGGCCGCGGACAGTCCCTCTACAATGAGCAGTTCTTC.